Presented here are 23 T cell receptor beta chains from one specimen sequenced in a study of cytomegalovirus exposure and HLA in healthy donors (dated by TCRdb to between 2016 and 2019). Library creation used the immunoSEQ multiplex PCR assay. A mixture of 60 forward primers for TCR Vbeta segments and 13 reverse primers for TCR Jbeta segments was used in the multiplex PCR. Sourced from immuneACCESS, this table was stored by TCRdb with only in-frame sequences that have V and J called. A share of the clones is absent; for the studies checked, an unresolved V gene accounts for under half, and the remainder has no known explanation. Here the sample has approximately 79,000 clones; 60% to 85% occur a single time. Roughly 2% of the sample belongs to the ten largest clones. Sequenced input: PBMCs. These receptors were obtained from a boy aged 5-17 years in good health and CMV-seronegative.

The rearrangement uses TRBV28 and TRBJ1-1; a weak D match, TRBD1 (6 bases). Germline V gives CDR1 MDHEN, CDR2 SYDVKM. The CDR3 spans 15 residues. Trimming shortened V by 7 bases and J by 4 bases, and 19 bases separated the two germline ends. CDR3 loop: CASIEGRGPGTEAFF. The CDR3 DNA is TGTGCCAGCATCGAAGGGCGGGGGCCGGGCACTGAAGCTTTCTTT.

The rearrangement uses TRBV7-9 and TRBJ1-3; 9 nucleotides line up with TRBD1. V dropped 4 bases and J dropped 4; count of bases not matched to a gene: 5. Germline V CDR1 and CDR2: SEHNR, FQNEAQ (reference sequence). The CDR3 loop spans 15 amino acids. The CDR3 nucleotides read TGTGCCAGCAGCTCGACAGGGGGGAAGGGAAACACCATATATTTT. It encodes CASSSTGGKGNTIYF.

This chain connects TRBV30 to TRBJ2-2, with TRBD1 identical over 7 bases. V dropped 3 bases and J dropped 4; count of bases not matched to a gene: 8. This CDR3 has 15 residues. Germline V lookup: CDR1 GTSNPN, CDR2 SVGIG (reference sequence). The CDR3 spells CAWSVRQGTTGELFF. Here the CDR3 DNA reads TGTGCCTGGAGCGTCCGACAGGGAACCACCGGGGAGCTGTTTTTT.

In DNA form, the CDR3 reads TGTGCCAGCAGCCAGTCCCCAGGGGCGAACACTGAAGCTTTCTTT. Translated, it gives CASSQSPGANTEAFF. The chain has TRBV13 and TRBJ1-1; possible D gene TRBD1, 6 bases. This CDR3 is 15 amino acids long. V gave up 5 bases and J gave up 1 base, with 14 bases separating them. Per germline, CDR1 PRHDT and CDR2 FYEKMQ (reference sequence).

This clone was recorded only once. The chain has TRBV6-5 and TRBJ1-4; no definite D call. The CDR3 covers 11 residues. Germline V gene lookup returns CDR1 MNHEY and CDR2 SVGAGI. Deletions cut 6 bases from V and 8 bases from J, with 7 bases between. This CDR3 is CASRHKEKLFF. In DNA form, the CDR3 reads TGTGCCAGCAGACACAAGGAAAAACTGTTTTTT.

This clone was seen a handful of times. The CDR3 DNA reads TGTGCCATCAGAGAACAGGGTTCTGGAAACACCATATATTTT. Protein: CAIREQGSGNTIYF. This chain joins TRBV10-3 and TRBJ1-3; a possible D gene is TRBD1 (6 bases). This CDR3 has 14 amino acids. V gave up 6 bases and J gave up 1 base, with 10 bases separating them. The V gene's germline CDR1 is ENHRY and CDR2 SYGVKD.

This chain connects TRBV4-1 to TRBJ1-5; a possible D gene is TRBD1 (5 bases). The CDR3 length is 15 residues. Per the germline V gene, CDR1 is MGHRA and CDR2 is YSYEKL. Trimming removed 4 bases at V and 4 bases at J, with 14 bases between. This CDR3 is CASSPSPRGNQPQHF. CDR3 sequence (DNA): TGCGCCAGCAGCCCCAGTCCGCGGGGGAATCAGCCCCAGCATTTT.

This clone came up a few times. Other DNA sequences within the sample encode an identical CDR3. The chain combines TRBV7-9 with TRBJ1-1, with 7 nucleotides matching TRBD1. Germline values: CDR1 SEHNR, CDR2 FQNEAQ (reference sequence). The CDR3 totals 14 residues. V lost 4 bases and J lost 0; bases outside the gene matches: 2. The CDR3 loop is CASSSTGMNTEAFF. The DNA for the CDR3 is TGTGCCAGCAGCTCGACAGGGATGAACACTGAAGCTTTCTTT.

This clone was seen only a few times. One junction end does not reproduce the germline sequence, and a read error may be involved. The rearrangement joins TRBV7-2 to TRBJ2-2; TRBD2 aligns across 10 bases. This CDR3 has 15 residues. Germline CDR1 SGHTA, CDR2 FQGNSA. The CDR3 nucleotides read TGTGCCAGCAGCGTAGCGGGGGGGAACACCGGGGAGCTGTTTTTT. Its translation: CASSVAGGNTGELFF.

This clone was observed a single time. The chain has TRBV4-3 and TRBJ2-1; 7 nucleotides align to TRBD1. Per the germline V gene, CDR1 is LGHNA and CDR2 is YSLEER. The CDR3 runs 16 residues. The ends lost 1 base at V and 5 bases at J; junction bases unmatched: 8. CDR3 nucleotide sequence: TGCGCCAGCAGCCAAGGCCGGGACAGCAGAAACAATGAGCAGTTCTTC. This encodes CASSQGRDSRNNEQFF.

The chain links TRBV6-1 to TRBJ2-7, with D unresolved. With 8 bases removed from V and 3 bases from J, the gap between germline ends came to 8 bases. CDR3 length: 11 residues. Germline CDR1 reads MNHNS; CDR2 reads SASEGT. CDR3 bases: TGTGCCAGCTTGACTCGCTACGAGCAGTACTTC. Amino acid sequence: CASLTRYEQYF.

The chain recombines TRBV7-9 with TRBJ1-4, with D unresolved. V was clipped by 4 bases and J by 5 bases, with 5 bases between them. CDR1 and CDR2 (germline): SEHNR, FQNEAQ (reference sequence). The CDR3 is 12 amino acids. The DNA of the CDR3 is TGTGCCAGCAGCTCTACGAATGAAAAACTGTTTTTT. It codes for CASSSTNEKLFF.

The chain has TRBV6-1 and TRBJ1-6, with 8 bases aligning to TRBD1. With V trimmed by 4 bases and J by 7 bases, 12 bases remained unmatched. Germline loops: CDR1 MNHNS, CDR2 SASEGT. The CDR3 is 17 amino acids. The CDR3 here is CASSVSRTGHLNSPLHF. As DNA, the CDR3 is TGTGCCAGCAGTGTGTCTAGGACAGGGCATTTAAATTCACCCCTCCACTTT.

This chain uses TRBV7-9 with TRBJ1-2; D possibly corresponds to TRBD1 (5 bases). The V end lost 5 bases, the J end lost 2 bases, and 15 bases lay between the germline ends. Germline V lookup: CDR1 SEHNR, CDR2 FQNEAQ (reference sequence). The CDR3 spans 15 residues. CDR3 in amino acids: CASSGVGGGNYGYTF. In nucleotides, the CDR3 is TGTGCCAGCAGCGGGGTTGGGGGGGGGAACTATGGCTACACCTTC.

This sequence joins TRBV13 and TRBJ2-1; TRBD2 aligns across 7 bases. The CDR3 runs 15 residues. Germline CDR1 and CDR2: PRHDT and FYEKMQ (reference sequence). V lost 4 bases to trimming and J lost 6 bases; unmatched junction nucleotides: 9. The CDR3 DNA follows: TGTGCCAGCAGCTACACTGGGGGACTACTCAATGAGCAGTTCTTC. It yields the protein CASSYTGGLLNEQFF.

The chain carries TRBV5-6 and TRBJ2-7; D gene unclear. Trimming shortened V by 4 bases and J by 6 bases, and 8 bases separated the two germline ends. The CDR3 is made up of 11 amino acids. The germline gives CDR1 SGHDT, CDR2 YYEEEE. CDR3 DNA sequence: TGTGCCAGCAGCCTGGTGAGCGAGCAGTACTTC. Its translation: CASSLVSEQYF.

The genes are TRBV30 and TRBJ1-2; a possible D gene is TRBD1 (5 bases). The CDR3 contains 12 residues. The V and J ends lost 8 bases and 6 bases respectively, with 16 bases between them. The germline CDR1 and CDR2 sequences are GTSNPN and SVGIG (reference sequence). CDR3 sequence: CARKDGGDGYTF. Here the CDR3 DNA reads TGTGCCCGGAAGGACGGAGGGGATGGCTACACCTTC.

The rearrangement links TRBV27 to TRBJ2-6, with TRBD2 as a possible D gene (5 bases). Germline CDR1 is MNHEY and CDR2 is SMNVEV (reference sequence). The V end lost 3 bases, the J end lost 1 base, and 28 bases lay between the germline ends. The CDR3 totals 22 residues. The CDR3, as DNA: TGTGCCAGCAGTTTTCTCTTCATTCTCCCCGGTCTTAGCGATTCTGGGGCCAACGTCCTGACTTTC. Protein: CASSFLFILPGLSDSGANVLTF. Complete variable domain (other parts from reference TRBV27 and TRBJ2-6): EAQVTQNPRYLITVTGKKLTVTCSQNMNHEYMSWYRQDPGLGLRQIYYSMNVEVTDKGDVPEGYKVSRKEKRNFPLILESPSPNQTSLYFCASSFLFILPGLSDSGANVLTFGAGSRLTVL.

This clone was seen a handful of times. The chain joins TRBV18 to TRBJ1-4; tentatively, D is TRBD1 (6 bases). The V gene's germline CDR1 is KGHSH and CDR2 LQKENI. The CDR3 has 13 residues. Trimming shortened V by 3 bases and J by 8 bases, and 10 bases separated the two germline ends. The CDR3 DNA sequence: TGTGCCAGCTCACCGGACAGAAACGAAAAACTGTTTTTT. This sequence encodes CASSPDRNEKLFF.

V is TRBV15 and J is TRBJ2-7; D may be TRBD2 (5 bases). V lost 6 bases and J lost 1, with 13 bases in between. Germline lookup yields CDR1 LNHNV and CDR2 YYDKDF (reference sequence). This CDR3 region has 14 residues. The chain's CDR3 is CATRGEGRSYEQYF. In DNA, the CDR3 is TGTGCCACCAGGGGCGAGGGTCGGTCCTACGAGCAGTACTTC.

The chain is built from TRBV28 and TRBJ1-1; no firm D call. Germline V gives CDR1 MDHEN, CDR2 SYDVKM. The CDR3 consists of 14 residues. Trimming removed 7 bases from V and 12 bases from J, with 24 bases in between. CDR3 region: CASIAQAGTLRTFF. The CDR3 region has the DNA TGTGCCAGCATTGCCCAAGCGGGAACACTGAGAACTTTCTTT.

V gene TRBV4-3 combines with J gene TRBJ2-1, with 10 positions matching TRBD2. Trimming removed 1 base from V and 8 bases from J; junction bases left unmatched: 8. This CDR3 contains 16 residues. Germline V gives CDR1 LGHNA, CDR2 YSLEER. CDR3 amino acids: CASSQGLTSGTHEQFF. CDR3 bases: TGCGCCAGCAGCCAAGGGTTAACTAGCGGGACCCATGAGCAGTTCTTC.

The genes are TRBV4-1 and TRBJ1-2, with D maybe TRBD1 (6 bases). The ends were cut back, 0 bases at V and 5 bases at J, with 13 bases in the middle. The length of the CDR3 is 15 residues. The germline CDR1 and CDR2 sequences are MGHRA and YSYEKL. As DNA, the CDR3 is TGCGCCAGCAGCCAAGATCAGTCGACAGGATATGGCTACACCTTC. Residues: CASSQDQSTGYGYTF.